This TCR beta chain was identified in a study of T cells in Graves' hyperthyroidism and ophthalmopathy. Based on clinical symptoms, serum thyroxine and TRAb, thyroid ultrasound and orbital computed tomography, diagnoses were reached. PBMCs were sourced from approximately 10 ml fresh peripheral blood. This clonotype was seen at least ten times. Germline loops: CDR1 SNHLY, CDR2 FYNNEI. This CDR3 has 13 residues. V was pared by 7 bases and J by 4 bases, with 11 bases between. It was RNA transcripts that yielded the amplified TCR beta CDR3 regions. An initial round of RT-PCR targeting the TCR CDR3 relied on the HTBI primer set. TCRdb used MiXCR to reprocess the multiplex PCR reads, holding one entry per CDR3 protein. The profile shows roughly 800,000 distinct CDR3 sequences, more than 30% of them singletons.

The sequence derives from a man between 18 and 35 years old with Graves' hyperthyroidism. The chain links TRBV2 to TRBJ1-5; D ambiguous. Sequencing was carried out using blood. This CDR3 is CASMGLSNQPQHF. CDR3 nucleotide sequence: TGTGCCAGCATGGGCCTAAGTAATCAGCCCCAGCATTTT.